Shown below are 7 T cell receptor beta chains from a single sample sequenced in a study of CD8+ T cells in alopecia areata. In each case, RNA was isolated and then reverse transcribed into cDNA as the sequencing template. TCRdb keeps only in-frame clones here, not all; method: immunoSEQ multiplex PCR. Altogether about 200,000 clones are present, about 56% being singletons, with the ten largest covering 4% to 6%. Sequencing was carried out using CD8+ T cells sorted from blood. The source is a human donor in good health.

In its sample, this clone was seen a few times. The chain is built from TRBV29-1 and TRBJ1-1; D gene ambiguous. V was shortened by 3 bases and J by 0 bases, with 8 bases between the two germline ends. This CDR3 region has 13 residues. Germline V gene data show CDR1 as SQVTM and CDR2 as ANQGSEA. CDR3 DNA: TGCAGCGTTGATCGGGGTATGAACACTGAAGCTTTCTTT. Its translation: CSVDRGMNTEAFF.

This sequence joins TRBV9 and TRBJ2-7; D possibly corresponds to TRBD1 (5 bases). Trimming cost V 0 bases and J 0 bases, with 10 bases left between them. Germline values: CDR1 SGDLS, CDR2 YYNGEE. The CDR3 contains 15 residues. CDR3 nucleotide sequence: TGTGCCAGCAGCGTAGGGACACCTAACTCCTACGAGCAGTACTTC. It encodes CASSVGTPNSYEQYF.

This clone was found a few times. This chain joins TRBV29-1 and TRBJ1-1; D gene unclear. This CDR3 contains 14 residues. V was clipped by 1 base and J by 4 bases, with 13 bases between them. Germline V gene data show CDR1 as SQVTM and CDR2 as ANQGSEA. The chain's CDR3 is CSVEVTNWGTEAFF. The CDR3 DNA follows: TGCAGCGTTGAAGTCACCAATTGGGGCACTGAAGCTTTCTTT.

The CDR3 loop reads CASSPSGSVGYEQYF. CDR3 DNA: TGTGCCAGCAGCCCGAGTGGTTCAGTCGGATACGAGCAGTACTTC. The gene calls are TRBV9 and TRBJ2-7, with no clear D. The CDR3 runs to 15 residues. V gave up 4 bases and J gave up 4 bases, with 18 bases separating them. Germline CDR1 reads SGDLS; CDR2 reads YYNGEE.

This chain joins TRBV27 and TRBJ1-5; the D is unclear. Germline V CDR1 and CDR2: MNHEY, SMNVEV (reference sequence). The CDR3 has 13 amino acids. V lost 3 bases, J lost 9 bases, and 12 bases lay in between. The CDR3 sequence is CASSFSVSGPQHF. The DNA of the CDR3 is TGTGCCAGCAGTTTTAGCGTTTCCGGGCCCCAGCATTTT.

V is TRBV19 and J is TRBJ1-1; D is unclear. CDR1 is LNHDA, CDR2 SQIVND, per germline (reference sequence). Deletions cut 5 bases from V and 3 bases from J, with 16 bases between. This CDR3 comprises 15 residues. The CDR3 spells CASSSTAWGDTEAFF. DNA of the CDR3: TGTGCCAGTAGTTCCACGGCCTGGGGTGACACTGAAGCTTTCTTT.

This clone was observed a handful of times. CDR3 protein: CSVLGEGGTEAFF. The CDR3 DNA sequence: TGCAGCGTCCTCGGGGAAGGGGGCACTGAAGCTTTCTTT. The chain combines TRBV29-1 with TRBJ1-1; TRBD1 is a possible D gene (6 bases). The CDR3 runs 13 residues. V lost 6 bases, J lost 4 bases, and 15 bases lay in between. Germline loops: CDR1 SQVTM, CDR2 ANQGSEA. The full variable domain, in which reference TRBV29-1 and TRBJ1-1 provide the parts outside the CDR3, is SAVISQKPSRDICQRGTSLTIQCQVDSQVTMMFWYRQQPGQSLTLIATANQGSEATYESGFVIDKFPISRPNLTFSTLTVSNMSPEDSSIYLCSVLGEGGTEAFFGQGTRLTVV.